This T cell receptor (beta chain) was captured in a study of blood T cell repertoires in COVID-19. This study enrolled people aged 18 to 89 from about 24 US geographic areas. Cohort 3 recovered donors had two negative PCRs, clearance, or symptom resolution. Germline CDR1 and CDR2: MDHEN and SYDVKM. Trimming cost V 3 bases and J 6 bases, with 16 bases left between them. CDR3 length: 15 residues. Assay: immunoSEQ multiplex PCR; the TCRdb copy retains only in-frame clones and omits some. The repertoire includes around 300,000 clones, 85% to 90% of them detected once, and 1.9% sits in the top ten. The chain links TRBV28 to TRBJ2-3; tentative D call: TRBD2 (6 bases). Sequenced sample: PBMCs or T cells enriched from blood (not recorded which). The TCR sequence derives from a woman aged 55-70 years who had recovered from COVID-19. CDR3 region: CASSFSSGRGDTQYF. The CDR3 DNA is TGTGCCAGCAGTTTCTCCAGCGGGCGAGGGGATACGCAGTATTTT. The variable domain in full, completed from reference TRBV28 and TRBJ2-3, reads DVKVTQSSRYLVKRTGEKVFLECVQDMDHENMFWYRQDPGLGLRLIYFSYDVKMKEKGDIPEGYSVSREKKERFSLILESASTNQTSMYLCASSFSSGRGDTQYFGPGTRLTVL.